Each of the 10 T cell receptor beta chains below was sequenced from the same sample in a study of neurological immune-mediated disorders (dated by TCRdb to the late 2010s). Libraries were constructed by 5' RACE. Sequenced on an Illumina HiSeq 2500. The public reads were reprocessed in TCRdb via fastp at Q25 and MiXCR, keeping in-frame beta chains. Each CDR3 protein gets just one entry, which takes the most common genes and DNA from the rows behind it. The sample data list under 90,000 distinct CDR3 sequences, and under 10% of these were observed just once. The ten largest make up about 1.7% of the sample. The sequencing input was PBMCs. These receptors all come from a man aged 45-65 years in good health.

The gene calls are TRBV20-1 and TRBJ1-1; 7 positions agree with TRBD1. The CDR3 contains 16 residues. Germline CDR1 reads DFQATT; CDR2 reads SNEGSKA (reference sequence). V was pared by 0 bases and J by 1 base, with 8 bases of the junction left unmatched. CDR3 amino acids: CSARDSAGTANTEAFF. In nucleotides, the CDR3 is TGCAGTGCTAGAGATTCCGCGGGGACAGCGAACACTGAAGCTTTCTTT.

This clonotype was seen at least ten times. The chain carries TRBV7-3 and TRBJ2-1, with 15 bases aligning to TRBD2. The ends lost 5 bases at V and 8 bases at J; junction bases unmatched: 4. The CDR3 covers 15 residues. Looked up from germline, CDR1 is SGHTA and CDR2 is FQGTGA. The CDR3 DNA is TGTGCCAGCAGCCCCGGGACTAGCGGGGGGTATGAGCAGTTCTTC. Its translation: CASSPGTSGGYEQFF.

This clonotype was seen ten or more times. The chain recombines TRBV12-3 or TRBV12-4 with TRBJ2-7; unclear D gene. V lost 2 bases and J lost 1, with 3 bases in between. The CDR3 length is 12 residues. The CDR3 loop is CASSLRSYEQYF. Here the CDR3 DNA reads TGTGCCAGCAGTTTAAGGTCCTACGAGCAGTACTTC.

Notes on this clonotype: A much larger clone sits a single nucleotide away, making a read error possible. The rearrangement links TRBV11-2 to TRBJ2-5, with D uncertain. Germline V gene data show CDR1 as SGHAT and CDR2 as FQNNGV. With 4 bases removed from V and 2 bases from J, the gap between germline ends came to 8 bases. The CDR3 is 13 residues long. The CDR3 region is CASSSRLQETQYF. The CDR3 nucleotides are TGTGCCAGCAGCTCCCGCCTGCAAGAGACCCAGTACTTC.

The J gene is TRBJ2-5, the V gene TRBV28, with 8 bases lining up with TRBD1. The trim removed 7 bases at V and 5 bases at J, leaving 12 bases unmatched. This CDR3 spans 15 amino acids. Germline assignment: CDR1 MDHEN and CDR2 SYDVKM. CDR3 region: CASTGGDRRRETQYF. The CDR3 DNA sequence: TGTGCCAGCACCGGAGGGGACAGGAGGCGGGAGACCCAGTACTTC. The entire variable domain, with the rest obtained from reference TRBV28 and TRBJ2-5, is as follows: DVKVTQSSRYLVKRTGEKVFLECVQDMDHENMFWYRQDPGLGLRLIYFSYDVKMKEKGDIPEGYSVSREKKERFSLILESASTNQTSMYLCASTGGDRRRETQYFGPGTRLLVL.

In its sample, this clonotype was seen many times. One junction end disagrees with the germline gene, perhaps due to a read error. This chain links TRBV27 with TRBJ2-1; D is perhaps TRBD1 or TRBD2 (5 bases each). This CDR3 spans 11 amino acids. Germline lookup yields CDR1 MNHEY and CDR2 SMNVEV (reference sequence). The CDR3 coding sequence is TGTGCCAGCAGTTTGGGGACCCACCTAATCTTC. Encoded protein: CASSLGTHLIF.

This clonotype was counted ten times or more. This rearrangement joins TRBV15 to TRBJ2-1; 10 bases match TRBD1. Germline-derived CDR1 and CDR2 are LNHNV and YYDKDF (reference sequence). The CDR3 spans 14 residues. The V segment lost 5 bases and the J segment 9 bases; nucleotides outside the gene matches: 7. The CDR3 sequence is CATSPRQGASEQFF. The CDR3 nucleotides read TGTGCCACCAGCCCTCGACAGGGGGCGAGTGAGCAGTTCTTC.

This clonotype was picked up many times. The V and J genes are TRBV11-2 and TRBJ2-3; D uncertain. Looked up from germline, CDR1 is SGHAT and CDR2 is FQNNGV. CDR3 length: 15 amino acids. Deletions cut 2 bases from V and 3 bases from J, with 12 bases between. DNA for the CDR3: TGTGCCAGCAGCTTACGGGCCGCTGGAACAGATACGCAGTATTTT. This sequence encodes CASSLRAAGTDTQYF.

This clonotype was counted at least ten times. The chain uses TRBV7-3 and TRBJ1-6; D perhaps matches TRBD1 (6 bases). CDR1 and CDR2 (germline): SGHTA, FQGTGA. The CDR3 is 14 residues long. V lost 5 bases and J lost 7, with 12 bases in between. Here the CDR3 reads CASSPTGINSPLHF. The CDR3 DNA sequence: TGTGCCAGCAGCCCCACAGGGATCAATTCACCCCTCCACTTT.

This clonotype has at least ten counts. This chain uses TRBV5-1 with TRBJ2-2, with D tentatively TRBD2 (5 bases). Germline CDR1 reads SGHRS; CDR2 reads YFSETQ. The CDR3 totals 15 residues. V was cut by 0 bases and J by 1 base, with 7 bases left in between. The CDR3 here is CASSLDAGNTGELFF. CDR3 in DNA: TGCGCCAGCAGCTTGGACGCGGGGAACACCGGGGAGCTGTTTTTT.